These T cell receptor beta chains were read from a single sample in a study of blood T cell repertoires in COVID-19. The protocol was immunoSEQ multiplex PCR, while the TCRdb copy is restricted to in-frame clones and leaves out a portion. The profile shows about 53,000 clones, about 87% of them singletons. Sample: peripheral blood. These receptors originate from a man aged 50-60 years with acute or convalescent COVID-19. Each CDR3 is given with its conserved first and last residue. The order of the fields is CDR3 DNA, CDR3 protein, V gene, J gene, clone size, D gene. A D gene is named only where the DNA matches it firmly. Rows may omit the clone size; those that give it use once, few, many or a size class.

CDR3 DNA: TGTGCCAGCAGCCAAGGTTATGAGGCTTACTCTGGAAACACCATATATTTT; CDR3 protein: CASSQGYEAYSGNTIYF; V gene: TRBV3-1/TRBV3-2; J gene: TRBJ1-3; clone size: .; D gene: .
CDR3 DNA: TGTGCCAGCAGCCCAAGCCCCAGGGGGAGTCGGCAGCAGCCCCAGCATTTT; CDR3 protein: CASSPSPRGSRQQPQHF; V gene: TRBV21-1; J gene: TRBJ1-5; clone size: .; D gene: .
CDR3 DNA: TGTGCCAGCAGTTGGAGACTAGGTTTCACTGAAGCTTTCTTT; CDR3 protein: CASSWRLGFTEAFF; V gene: TRBV2; J gene: TRBJ1-1; clone size: .; D gene: .
CDR3 DNA: TGCAGCGTTGTTGCAGGAAAAAAGACCGGGGAGCTGTTTTTT; CDR3 protein: CSVVAGKKTGELFF; V gene: TRBV29-1; J gene: TRBJ2-2; clone size: few; D gene: .
CDR3 DNA: TGTGCCAGCAGCTCCGGGGGGAACACTGAAGCTTTCTTT; CDR3 protein: CASSSGGNTEAFF; V gene: TRBV7-3; J gene: TRBJ1-1; clone size: .; D gene: .
CDR3 DNA: TGTGCCAGCGTAGCGGGGATACAAGAGACCCAGTACTTC; CDR3 protein: CASVAGIQETQYF; V gene: TRBV7-8; J gene: TRBJ2-5; clone size: .; D gene: TRBD2
CDR3 DNA: TGTGCCAGCAAATACAGGGGACGAGAGGAGCAGTACTTC; CDR3 protein: CASKYRGREEQYF; V gene: TRBV2; J gene: TRBJ2-7; clone size: once; D gene: TRBD1
CDR3 DNA: TGTGCCAGCAGCTTAGATCCCCAGGGGCGACAGTACTTC; CDR3 protein: CASSLDPQGRQYF; V gene: TRBV11-2; J gene: TRBJ2-7; clone size: few; D gene: .
CDR3 DNA: TGTGCCAGCAGCTTAGGAGTAGATCAGGGAATATCTGGCTACACCTTC; CDR3 protein: CASSLGVDQGISGYTF; V gene: TRBV7-3; J gene: TRBJ1-2; clone size: .; D gene: .
CDR3 DNA: TGTGCCAGCAGTTTATTCCGGGGACAGGGAGAGCCCTACGAGCAGTACTTC; CDR3 protein: CASSLFRGQGEPYEQYF; V gene: TRBV27; J gene: TRBJ2-7; clone size: .; D gene: TRBD1
CDR3 DNA: TGTGCCAGCAGCTTACAAACAGCCACTGAAGCTTTCTTT; CDR3 protein: CASSLQTATEAFF; V gene: TRBV7-9; J gene: TRBJ1-1; clone size: .; D gene: .
CDR3 DNA: TGTGCCAGCAGGAAAGATGGGACTAGCCTTTCCTACAATGAGCAGTTCTTC; CDR3 protein: CASRKDGTSLSYNEQFF; V gene: TRBV7-3; J gene: TRBJ2-1; clone size: .; D gene: TRBD2
CDR3 DNA: TGTGCCAGCAGCGCTCATACAGGGTTGAACACTGAAGCTTTCTTT; CDR3 protein: CASSAHTGLNTEAFF; V gene: TRBV9; J gene: TRBJ1-1; clone size: .; D gene: .
CDR3 DNA: TGTGCCTGGAGTGTACCGGGACATACCTACACCTTC; CDR3 protein: CAWSVPGHTYTF; V gene: TRBV30; J gene: TRBJ1-2; clone size: .; D gene: .
CDR3 DNA: TGTGCCAGCAGCGTAGCGGAGGGATATGGCTACACCTTC; CDR3 protein: CASSVAEGYGYTF; V gene: TRBV9; J gene: TRBJ1-2; clone size: .; D gene: .
CDR3 DNA: TGTGCCAGTAGCCTAGCGGCCTCCTACGAGCAGTACTTC; CDR3 protein: CASSLAASYEQYF; V gene: TRBV19; J gene: TRBJ2-7; clone size: .; D gene: TRBD2
CDR3 DNA: TGTGCCAGCAGTACGGGAGTAAATCAGCCCCAGCATTTT; CDR3 protein: CASSTGVNQPQHF; V gene: TRBV12-3/TRBV12-4; J gene: TRBJ1-5; clone size: .; D gene: .
CDR3 DNA: TGCAGCGTCCTTGGACAGGGGGCCTCCTCAGGTGGAAACACCATATATTTT; CDR3 protein: CSVLGQGASSGGNTIYF; V gene: TRBV29-1; J gene: TRBJ1-3; clone size: .; D gene: TRBD1
CDR3 DNA: TGCAGCGTTTCATCCGTGGAGGGGAATCAGCCCCAGCATTTT; CDR3 protein: CSVSSVEGNQPQHF; V gene: TRBV29-1; J gene: TRBJ1-5; clone size: .; D gene: .
CDR3 DNA: TGTGCCAGCAGCTTCACAGGGTTAGGGCCCCAGCATTTT; CDR3 protein: CASSFTGLGPQHF; V gene: TRBV11-3; J gene: TRBJ1-5; clone size: .; D gene: .
CDR3 DNA: TGTGCCAGCTCACCATCCGTCCTAGATACGCAGTATTTT; CDR3 protein: CASSPSVLDTQYF; V gene: TRBV18; J gene: TRBJ2-3; clone size: .; D gene: .
CDR3 DNA: TGTGCCAGCAGCCAAGGGGGCCCTCTGAACACCGGGGAGCTGTTTTTT; CDR3 protein: CASSQGGPLNTGELFF; V gene: TRBV3-1/TRBV3-2; J gene: TRBJ2-2; clone size: .; D gene: .
CDR3 DNA: TGTGCCACTCATGGGGACTGGGGACTCTCATACGAGCAGTACTTC; CDR3 protein: CATHGDWGLSYEQYF; V gene: TRBV6-5; J gene: TRBJ2-7; clone size: .; D gene: .
CDR3 DNA: TGTGCCAGCAGGCAGGGCCGCGGTGAGCTGTTTTTT; CDR3 protein: CASRQGRGELFF; V gene: TRBV6-5; J gene: TRBJ2-2; clone size: once; D gene: .
CDR3 DNA: TGTGCCTGGAGCGGTGGGCGAGCCAAAAACATTCAGTACTTC; CDR3 protein: CAWSGGRAKNIQYF; V gene: TRBV30; J gene: TRBJ2-4; clone size: .; D gene: .
CDR3 DNA: TGTGCCAGCAGTGATTCGTTGGGGGCAACTGACTACGAGCAGTACTTC; CDR3 protein: CASSDSLGATDYEQYF; V gene: TRBV2; J gene: TRBJ2-7; clone size: .; D gene: .
CDR3 DNA: TGTGCCAGCATCCTTAGCGGGGGGGTATATGATACGCAGTATTTT; CDR3 protein: CASILSGGVYDTQYF; V gene: TRBV7-8; J gene: TRBJ2-3; clone size: .; D gene: TRBD2
CDR3 DNA: TGTGCCAGCTCGCCAGCGCCAGACTACGAGCAGTACTTC; CDR3 protein: CASSPAPDYEQYF; V gene: TRBV6-5; J gene: TRBJ2-7; clone size: .; D gene: .
CDR3 DNA: TGTGCTAGTGGTCGCCCGGACAGGGACTACAATGAGCAGTTCTTC; CDR3 protein: CASGRPDRDYNEQFF; V gene: TRBV12-5; J gene: TRBJ2-1; clone size: .; D gene: TRBD1
CDR3 DNA: TGTGCCATCAGTGAGGCTAGCGCCTCGAATGAGCAGTTCTTC; CDR3 protein: CAISEASASNEQFF; V gene: TRBV10-3; J gene: TRBJ2-1; clone size: .; D gene: .
CDR3 DNA: TGTGCCAGCAGCTCCGGGACTAGCGGGAGATCGCGGTACAATGAGCAGTTCTTC; CDR3 protein: CASSSGTSGRSRYNEQFF; V gene: TRBV21-1; J gene: TRBJ2-1; clone size: .; D gene: .
CDR3 DNA: TGTGCCAGTACCGATGGGGGACAGGGGAAAGAAAAACTGTTTTTT; CDR3 protein: CASTDGGQGKEKLFF; V gene: TRBV19; J gene: TRBJ1-4; clone size: .; D gene: TRBD1
CDR3 DNA: TGTGCCAGCAGCTTAGGACAGGGAGGTGGTCAGCCCCAGCATTTT; CDR3 protein: CASSLGQGGGQPQHF; V gene: TRBV7-9; J gene: TRBJ1-5; clone size: .; D gene: TRBD1
CDR3 DNA: TGCGCCAGCAGCCCAACAGGGTTTGATCAGGACGAGCAGTACTTC; CDR3 protein: CASSPTGFDQDEQYF; V gene: TRBV10-2; J gene: TRBJ2-7; clone size: .; D gene: .
CDR3 DNA: TGTGCCAGCAGCTCGTCGACAGGTTACAATGAGCAGTTCTTC; CDR3 protein: CASSSSTGYNEQFF; V gene: TRBV7-3; J gene: TRBJ2-1; clone size: .; D gene: .
CDR3 DNA: TGTGCCAGCAGCGAGAGGGCCTACGAGCAGTACTTC; CDR3 protein: CASSERAYEQYF; V gene: TRBV28; J gene: TRBJ2-7; clone size: .; D gene: .
CDR3 DNA: TGTGCCAGCAGAAGACAGGTTGAGCAGTACTTC; CDR3 protein: CASRRQVEQYF; V gene: TRBV6-5; J gene: TRBJ2-7; clone size: .; D gene: .
CDR3 DNA: TGTGCCAGCATTCCTTGGAGTAACACTGAAGCTTTCTTT; CDR3 protein: CASIPWSNTEAFF; V gene: TRBV28; J gene: TRBJ1-1; clone size: few; D gene: .
CDR3 DNA: TGTGCCAGCAGCTCCGGGACTTCACTCTACGAGCAGTACTTC; CDR3 protein: CASSSGTSLYEQYF; V gene: TRBV5-6; J gene: TRBJ2-7; clone size: .; D gene: .
CDR3 DNA: TGTGCCAGCAGCTCATCCGGGACAACGCAAGAGACCCAGTACTTC; CDR3 protein: CASSSSGTTQETQYF; V gene: TRBV9; J gene: TRBJ2-5; clone size: .; D gene: .
CDR3 DNA: TGCGCTAGCAGCTTAGTCAGCCTTGGGCGGGAGTACACCGGGGAGCTGTTTTTT; CDR3 protein: CASSLVSLGREYTGELFF; V gene: TRBV7-7; J gene: TRBJ2-2; clone size: .; D gene: TRBD2
CDR3 DNA: TGTGCCAGCACCGGGACAGGGTGGAGAGGAAACACCATATATTTT; CDR3 protein: CASTGTGWRGNTIYF; V gene: TRBV9; J gene: TRBJ1-3; clone size: .; D gene: TRBD1
CDR3 DNA: TGTGCCAGCAGTGCTGAACAGGGTGGGGGCAATCAGCCCCAGCATTTT; CDR3 protein: CASSAEQGGGNQPQHF; V gene: TRBV27; J gene: TRBJ1-5; clone size: .; D gene: .
CDR3 DNA: TGTGCCAGCAGCCAAGTTGGCAGGGTAGAGACCCAGTACTTC; CDR3 protein: CASSQVGRVETQYF; V gene: TRBV3-1/TRBV3-2; J gene: TRBJ2-5; clone size: .; D gene: .
CDR3 DNA: TGTGCCAGCAGTTTAGGGGCAGGGTTCGGCTATGGCTACACCTTC; CDR3 protein: CASSLGAGFGYGYTF; V gene: TRBV28; J gene: TRBJ1-2; clone size: .; D gene: .
CDR3 DNA: TGTGCCAGCAGCTTGTACAGGGCTCAGCCCCAGCATTTT; CDR3 protein: CASSLYRAQPQHF; V gene: TRBV7-2; J gene: TRBJ1-5; clone size: .; D gene: .